This TCR beta chain derives from a study of blood T cell repertoires in COVID-19. V shed 5 bases, J shed 2 bases, and the junction held 7 bases outside the gene matches. This CDR3 region has 15 residues. The germline CDR1 and CDR2 sequences are KGHDR and SFDVKD. Participants came from some 26 US areas, aged roughly 18 to 95 years. Cohort placement rested on clinical history that participants reported themselves. Original methodology: Amplification of reference gene primers was used by the study to estimate nucleated cell counts. Profiled with immunoSEQ multiplex PCR; TCRdb holds only in-frame clones, not every one. Clonal size and the V and J genes are those of that table, whereas D and trimming came from the DNA. This table holds hundreds of thousands of clones, 85% to 90% found once.

This receptor was taken from a woman in her fifties or sixties in a cohort exposed to, infected with or recovered from COVID-19 (not recorded which). The sample was PBMCs or T cells enriched from blood (not recorded which). This rearrangement joins TRBV24-1 to TRBJ2-5; 7 nucleotides line up with TRBD2. In DNA form, the CDR3 reads TGTGCCACCAGTGGCCGGGGAGCGGGACAAGAGACCCAGTACTTC. Encoded protein: CATSGRGAGQETQYF.